This TCR beta chain was retrieved from a study of blood T cells in healthy people across ages. Study findings and constraints: Greater diversity and more naive CD4+ cells were seen in long-lived donors than in aged donors. The study found TCR beta diversity correlated strongly with naive T cell percentage. Among T cells, TCR beta diversity per million cells dropped roughly linearly as age rose.

V was trimmed by 7 bases and J by 4 bases, leaving 13 bases between them. CDR3 length: 13 residues. CDR1 is SGHTA and CDR2 is FQGNSA in the germline V gene. A second about 7 to 11 cycle PCR used barcoded and J-beta primers. The template-switch adaptor, which had 12 random nucleotides, put a tag on each cDNA molecule. TCRdb reanalysed the 5' RACE reads using MiXCR and keeps one entry per CDR3 protein. Of some 760,000 distinct CDR3 sequences listed, approximately 25% were seen once; the top ten hold 3.7%. Note on this clonotype: Its target is not known.

The same specimen was also included in a second study, on T cells of mothers and their children.

The sequenced sample consisted of blood. This chain links TRBV7-2 with TRBJ1-2, with TRBD1 as a possible D gene (5 bases). The sequence derives from a boy aged 10-17 years in good health. The CDR3 region is CASNLQGGYGYTF. CDR3 DNA sequence: TGTGCCAGCAACCTTCAGGGTGGCTATGGCTACACCTTC.